The subject of this entry is one TCR beta chain. Additional DNA sequences in this sample encode the identical CDR3. The data originate from a study of blood T cell repertoires in COVID-19. Repertoires were generated with immunoSEQ multiplex PCR, while TCRdb's copy carries only in-frame clones and drops some. The sample records approximately 260,000 clones, around 90% being singletons. Per germline, CDR1 SGHDT and CDR2 YYEEEE. V was cut by 1 base and J by 7 bases, with 9 bases left in between. The CDR3 has 14 residues. The sequence came from a man in his fifties or sixties who had recovered from COVID-19. Sequenced input: peripheral blood. The chain joins TRBV5-6 to TRBJ1-6; TRBD1 might be the D (6 bases). The DNA of the CDR3 is TGTGCCAGCAGCTTGCCAGGGGTAAATTCACCCCTCCACTTT. Translation: CASSLPGVNSPLHF.